The clone carrying this T cell receptor (beta chain) has more than one count but fewer than ten. The data originate from a study of chemoradiotherapy in HPV16-positive cancers. Germline V CDR1 and CDR2: LGHNA, YSLEER. Trimming removed 1 base from V and 4 bases from J, with 10 bases in between. This CDR3 is built from 14 residues. The method was immunoSEQ multiplex PCR; TCRdb's version includes in-frame clones alone and lacks a portion of them. The sample has about 12,000 clones; approximately 78% are singletons. The sequence derives from a human donor with HPV-associated anogenital cancer. Sample acquisition took place from a patient who underwent chemoradiotherapy. The chain recombines TRBV4-3 with TRBJ1-1, with D unresolved. The CDR3 DNA is TGCGCCAGCAGCCAAGCCAGGTTGGGCACTGAAGCTTTCTTT. Protein sequence: CASSQARLGTEAFF.